These T cell receptor beta chains were read from a single sample in a study of glioma-infiltrating T cells after dendritic cell vaccination. TCRdb's copy holds only in-frame clones and misses some; the assay was immunoSEQ multiplex PCR. The data contain around 67,000 clones, approximately 80% of them singletons. The sequenced sample was blood, obtained before dendritic cell vaccination. The receptor set was obtained from a human donor with glioblastoma. Each CDR3 is given without its conserved first and last residue. Size tells how often a clone was seen (once, few, many) or the class of an expanded clone, and some rows leave it out.

TRBV2	.	TRBJ2-2	ASSYGGGGTGELF
TRBV27	.	TRBJ1-3	ASSPGLGNTIY
TRBV7-2	.	TRBJ1-2	ASSLSTGGPDGYT
TRBV7-9	.	TRBJ2-5	ASSPDAGGPGETQY
TRBV7-8	.	TRBJ1-1	ASSLRGTRNTEAF
TRBV7-9	once	TRBJ1-6	ASSDGQNSPLH
TRBV5-1	.	TRBJ1-1	ASSQGGNTEAF
TRBV15	.	TRBJ2-2	ATSRDLRVTGELF
TRBV19	.	TRBJ2-7	ASSVTGITYEQY
TRBV7-8	.	TRBJ2-6	ASSLSTGAGANVLT
TRBV6-1	.	TRBJ2-5	ASSPSRGQETQY
TRBV2	once	TRBJ1-5	ASSKDRTNSNQPQH
TRBV7-9	.	TRBJ1-1	ASSLLVSGNTEAF
TRBV27	.	TRBJ2-7	ASSFNRDRSYEQY
TRBV12-5	.	TRBJ1-5	ASGLGRQGVQPQH
TRBV6-5	.	TRBJ1-2	ASSYPPGELFGYT
TRBV10-3	.	TRBJ1-2	AISDGQGMGYT
TRBV5-6	.	TRBJ1-1	ASSLVVGEDTEAF
TRBV7-9	.	TRBJ1-2	ASTPGSGTGANYGYT
TRBV27	.	TRBJ1-4	ASSFQGLNEKLF
TRBV9	.	TRBJ1-2	ASSVGGGNYGYT
TRBV7-2	many	TRBJ1-1	ASSLDGTGNTEAF
TRBV4-3	.	TRBJ2-1	ASSRSSGGVYNEQF
TRBV18	once	TRBJ1-3	ASSDADRGGNTIY
TRBV19	.	TRBJ2-6	ASSPTSGWISGANVLT
TRBV11-2	.	TRBJ2-5	ASSWGLAAETQY
TRBV19	few	TRBJ1-3	ASSGLVSGNTIY
TRBV4-1	.	TRBJ1-1	ASSPRDSRTSEAF
TRBV2	.	TRBJ2-7	ASSDQRPIYEQY
TRBV2	.	TRBJ1-6	ASIRSQGGSPLH
TRBV29-1	few	TRBJ2-3	SVVTGYGGTDTQY
TRBV7-2	many	TRBJ1-4	ASAGRSSEKLF
TRBV5-3	.	TRBJ2-5	ARSFLVAGDQDVGETQY
TRBV7-8	.	TRBJ1-4	ASSSPTGLGEKLF
TRBV7-6	.	TRBJ1-5	ASSLGAGQNQPQH
TRBV6-4	.	TRBJ2-3	ASSERPAAHTDTQY
TRBV2	once	TRBJ1-5	ASSEIGTGGQPQH
TRBV9	once	TRBJ2-1	ASSVDEGTSGSSYNEQF
TRBV7-9	.	TRBJ2-7	ASSSGQGPQYEQY
TRBV13	.	TRBJ2-7	ASRSRTGSNEQY
TRBV7-6	.	TRBJ1-5	ASSSTRNQPQH
TRBV6-5	.	TRBJ2-3	ASRKGTGGIYTQY
TRBV28	.	TRBJ1-1	ASSKTGTFDTEAF
TRBV2	.	TRBJ1-4	ASSSTGATNEKLF
TRBV18	.	TRBJ1-2	ASSPLPGVYGYT
TRBV30	.	TRBJ2-7	AWNGQGYEQY
TRBV5-1	.	TRBJ1-1	ASSLGLGREAF
TRBV29-1	once	.	SASTLSYEQY
TRBV7-2	.	TRBJ1-6	ASSSGGNSPLH
TRBV6-5	.	TRBJ1-5	ASSYSGASNQPQH
TRBV7-3	.	TRBJ1-1	ASSLTGQGVTEAF
TRBV5-6	.	TRBJ1-4	ASSLPPHAAYGEKLF